The next 12 T cell receptor beta chains were all read from a single sample in a study of cytomegalovirus exposure and HLA in healthy donors. The PCR made use of 60 Vbeta and 13 Jbeta primers. Generated by immunoSEQ multiplex PCR, the TCRdb table keeps only in-frame clones and is missing some. The data hold about 95,000 clones, with approximately 85% observed a single time. What was sequenced was PBMCs. The receptor source for this set is a man aged 25-40 years in good health and CMV-seropositive.

The V and J genes are TRBV11-3 and TRBJ1-1, with a tentative D call TRBD1 (6 bases). V was pared by 5 bases and J by 1 base, with 11 bases between. CDR3 length equals 14 residues. Germline lookup yields CDR1 SGHNT and CDR2 YENEEA. Written as DNA, the CDR3 is TGTGCCAGCAGCCTGCGGGGGCCGAACACTGAAGCTTTCTTT. Its protein product is CASSLRGPNTEAFF.

This clone appeared once. The chain uses TRBV18 and TRBJ1-4; no clear D gene. The CDR3 is 14 amino acids. Looked up from germline, CDR1 is KGHSH and CDR2 is LQKENI. Trimming shortened V by 5 bases and J by 1 base, and 8 bases separated the two germline ends. This CDR3 is CASSTGGTNEKLFF. CDR3 nucleotides: TGTGCCAGCTCAACGGGTGGAACTAATGAAAAACTGTTTTTT.

The CDR3 region is CASSRTSGTDTQYF. CDR3 nucleotide sequence: TGTGCCAGCAGCCGGACTAGCGGCACAGATACGCAGTATTTT. This chain links TRBV5-6 with TRBJ2-3, with 9 bases aligning to TRBD2. Losses at the gene ends were 4 bases for V and 1 base for J; bases not matched to a gene: 1. The CDR3 extends over 14 amino acids. CDR1 SGHDT and CDR2 YYEEEE come from the germline V gene.

This clone was seen once. The chain has TRBV7-2 and TRBJ2-6; 8 positions match TRBD1. Looked up from germline, CDR1 is SGHTA and CDR2 is FQGNSA. The V segment lost 2 bases and the J segment 1 base; nucleotides outside the gene matches: 1. The CDR3 totals 16 residues. The CDR3 bases are TGTGCCAGCAGCTTACAGGGGGCTTCTGGGGCCAACGTCCTGACTTTC. This codes for CASSLQGASGANVLTF.

With respect to this clone: An end of the junction does not agree with germline; a read error may underlie this. The V and J genes are TRBV7-9 and TRBJ2-7; D possibly corresponds to TRBD1 (5 bases). CDR1 and CDR2 (germline): SEHNR, FQNEAQ (reference sequence). The CDR3 consists of 13 residues. The CDR3 protein is CSSSLGQGYEQYF. Written as DNA, the CDR3 is TGTTCCAGCAGCTTGGGTCAGGGCTACGAGCAGTACTTC.

DNA of the CDR3: TGTGCCAGAAGCCCTCGAGCGGTGAGAACCTACGAGCAGTACTTC. It encodes CARSPRAVRTYEQYF. This rearrangement joins TRBV5-3 to TRBJ2-7; TRBD2 might be the D (5 bases). TRBV5-3 is assigned to the ORF class and has an uncertain function. The CDR3 spans 15 residues. V was pared by 4 bases and J by 2 bases, with 16 bases between.

The rearrangement uses TRBV30 and TRBJ2-1; the D gene is possibly TRBD2 (6 bases). Germline CDR1 and CDR2: GTSNPN and SVGIG (reference sequence). CDR3 length: 13 amino acids. Trimming shortened V by 3 bases and J by 8 bases, and 14 bases separated the two germline ends. This chain's CDR3 is CAWSGGRGDEQFF. CDR3 bases: TGTGCCTGGAGCGGAGGGAGAGGGGATGAGCAGTTCTTC.

This clone was detected only a few times. This sequence joins TRBV6-5 and TRBJ2-5; D is undetermined. This CDR3 has 14 amino acids. Trimming shortened V by 6 bases and J by 0 bases, and 11 bases separated the two germline ends. CDR1 MNHEY and CDR2 SVGAGI come from the germline V gene. CDR3 protein: CASSHTSDQETQYF. In DNA form, the CDR3 reads TGTGCCAGCAGCCATACAAGCGACCAAGAGACCCAGTACTTC.

The V gene is TRBV6-5, the J gene TRBJ2-3, with unresolved D. The CDR3 runs 15 residues. Germline V gene lookup returns CDR1 MNHEY and CDR2 SVGAGI. V gave up 5 bases and J gave up 1 base, with 13 bases separating them. The DNA for the CDR3 is TGTGCCAGCAGTCCCACTGTAGCTCGCACAGATACGCAGTATTTT. As protein: CASSPTVARTDTQYF.

The chain couples TRBV28 to TRBJ2-7, with D hard to call. Trimming took 6 bases from V and 4 from J, leaving 7 bases between them. The germline gives CDR1 MDHEN, CDR2 SYDVKM. This CDR3 is built from 11 residues. Written as DNA, the CDR3 is TGTGCCAGCAGCGTACGGTACGAGCAGTACTTC. It specifies CASSVRYEQYF. Full variable domain (outside the CDR3, taken from reference TRBV28 and TRBJ2-7): DVKVTQSSRYLVKRTGEKVFLECVQDMDHENMFWYRQDPGLGLRLIYFSYDVKMKEKGDIPEGYSVSREKKERFSLILESASTNQTSMYLCASSVRYEQYFGPGTRLTVT.

This rearrangement joins TRBV5-5 to TRBJ2-5; 11 bases are a match to TRBD1. The J call is in doubt because the DNA end fits TRBJ2-7 better. CDR1 is SGHKS, CDR2 YYEKEE, per germline (reference sequence). The CDR3 runs to 16 residues. In nucleotides, the CDR3 is TGTGCCAGCAGCTGGGGGCCCGGGACAGGGGGGTACGAGCAGTACTTC. Translation: CASSWGPGTGGYEQYF.

CDR3 amino acids: CASSPEAVSYNEQFF. The DNA for the CDR3 is TGTGCCAGCTCCCCCGAGGCGGTGTCCTACAATGAGCAGTTCTTC. V is TRBV18 and J is TRBJ2-1; D gene ambiguous. CDR1 and CDR2 from the germline V gene are KGHSH and LQKENI. V lost 6 bases and J 1 base, leaving 13 bases between the germline ends. The CDR3 totals 15 residues.